The 5 T cell receptor beta chains given below trace back to one sample, sequenced in a study of spatial heterogeneity in lung cancer. TCRdb ran MiXCR on the 5' RACE reads and lists one entry per CDR3 protein. The table has 3,000 or so distinct CDR3 sequences, 15% to 20% seen once. Stated time point: sample taken at primary tumor resection. Their antigens remain unidentified. Study-level findings and limits: Mutation tallies in tumors tracked expanded intratumoral alpha and beta TCR counts.

The starting material was lung tumor tissue, obtained at surgery. Source of these receptors: a male donor with early-stage non-small cell lung cancer.

This clonotype occurred a few times. Being off target in a library aimed at alpha chains, this beta chain has a size of little meaning. The chain carries TRBV28 and TRBJ2-3, with 7 bases fitting TRBD1. This CDR3 has 14 amino acids. Per the germline V gene, CDR1 is MDHEN and CDR2 is SYDVKM. J was trimmed by 7 bases and V by 4 bases; bases with no gene match: 8. The CDR3 sequence: CASSYRDSLNTQYF. For the CDR3, the DNA is TGTGCCAGCAGTTACCGGGACAGTCTAAATACGCAGTATTTT.

This clonotype has ten or more counts. The library was built for alpha chains, so this beta chain is an off-target read and its size means little. The CDR3 region has the DNA TGCAGTGCTATTACTAGCGGGGCCTACGAGCAGTACTTC. Protein: CSAITSGAYEQYF. J is TRBJ2-7 and V is TRBV20-1; 10 positions match TRBD2. CDR3 size: 13 residues. Germline CDR1 DFQATT, CDR2 SNEGSKA (reference sequence). V shed 4 bases and J 2 bases; nucleotides not matched to a gene: 2.

This clonotype has just a few counts. With the library built for alpha chains, this beta chain is off target and its frequency is not meaningful. The chain is built from TRBV6-5 and TRBJ2-7; possibly TRBD1 or TRBD2 for D (6 bases each). This CDR3 has 15 amino acids. Per germline, CDR1 MNHEY and CDR2 SVGAGI. Trimming took 4 bases from V and 3 from J, leaving 16 bases between them. The CDR3 protein is CASSSTGARNYEQYF. The CDR3 DNA reads TGTGCCAGCAGTTCCACGGGGGCGAGAAACTACGAGCAGTACTTC.

This clonotype is medium-sized in the sample. Since it is a stray read in a library aimed at alpha chains, this beta chain has a size that is not meaningful. The V gene is TRBV28, the J gene TRBJ2-6; D is unresolved. CDR3 length equals 15 residues. Between the trimmed V and J ends, which lost 1 base and 4 bases, there was a span of 8 bases. Per germline, CDR1 MDHEN and CDR2 SYDVKM. Here the CDR3 DNA reads TGTGCCAGCAGTTTATCAGGATCAGGGGCCAACGTCCTGACTTTC. It is translated as CASSLSGSGANVLTF.

Concerning this clonotype: Within a library made for alpha chains, this beta chain is off target, and its count is uninformative. V gene TRBV24-1 combines with J gene TRBJ2-7; tentatively, D is TRBD2 (5 bases). Germline assignment: CDR1 KGHDR and CDR2 SFDVKD. Trimming stripped 8 bases from V and 2 bases from J, with 15 bases between. This CDR3 has 14 amino acids. CDR3 DNA: TGTGCCACCATCATTCGGGGAGAGCCCTACGAGCAGTACTTC. Protein product: CATIIRGEPYEQYF.